The clone carrying this T cell receptor (beta chain) came up many times. The V and J ends lost 4 bases and 2 bases respectively, with 12 bases between them. The germline CDR1 and CDR2 sequences are MNHEY and SMNVEV (reference sequence). The CDR3 is 14 amino acids. This entry belongs to a study of T cells in Graves' hyperthyroidism and ophthalmopathy. The TCR beta CDR3 regions underwent amplification using RNA transcripts as the source. Primed by the HTBI set, a first-round RT-PCR was run on the TCR CDR3. MiXCR, run by TCRdb on the multiplex PCR reads, gives a single entry per CDR3 protein. The sample holds under 400,000 distinct CDR3 sequences, approximately 15% seen once.

The receptor was isolated from a woman between 18 and 30 years old with Graves' hyperthyroidism that later progressed to Graves' ophthalmopathy. Sequencing was performed on blood. This chain joins TRBV27 and TRBJ2-7, with D possibly being TRBD1 or TRBD2 (5 bases each). CDR3 amino acids: CASSWTGQPYEQYF. CDR3 DNA sequence: TGTGCCAGCAGTTGGACGGGGCAGCCCTACGAGCAGTACTTC.